Presented here are 22 T cell receptor beta chains from one specimen sequenced in a study of cytomegalovirus exposure and HLA in healthy donors. The study ran its PCR with 60 Vbeta and 13 Jbeta primers. Profiled with immunoSEQ multiplex PCR; TCRdb holds only in-frame clones, not every one. Seen here are 200,000 to 250,000 clones, 65% to 75% observed once, and the top ten hold 1.5% to 2%. The source material was PBMCs. The receptor source for this set is a woman in her twenties or thirties in good health and CMV-seronegative.

This clone has only a few counts. This rearrangement joins TRBV19 to TRBJ1-6; D perhaps matches TRBD1 (6 bases). This CDR3 is 15 amino acids long. The V gene lost 7 bases and the J gene lost 10 bases, with 20 bases spanning the gap. Germline V gene data show CDR1 as LNHDA and CDR2 as SQIVND (reference sequence). The CDR3 DNA follows: TGTGCCAGTAACCAACAGGGTCAATTTGGCTCACCCCTCCACTTT. Translated, it gives CASNQQGQFGSPLHF.

The V gene is TRBV6-5, the J gene TRBJ2-2; no reliable D call. Per germline, CDR1 MNHEY and CDR2 SVGAGI. This CDR3 has 14 residues. The germline V and J ends were trimmed by 5 bases and 2 bases, with 9 bases remaining between them. CDR3 amino acids: CASSRDINTGELFF. For the CDR3, the DNA is TGTGCCAGCAGTCGAGATATAAACACCGGGGAGCTGTTTTTT.

This clone has just a few counts. The chain employs TRBV6-1 and TRBJ2-7, with D maybe TRBD2 (5 bases). The CDR3 has 14 amino acids. V shed 8 bases and J shed 2 bases, with 16 bases lying between them. Germline-derived CDR1 and CDR2 are MNHNS and SASEGT. Written as DNA, the CDR3 is TGTGCCAGCCGGGCCCCGGGATCGACCTACGAGCAGTACTTC. Residues: CASRAPGSTYEQYF.

The J gene is TRBJ2-5, the V gene TRBV18; 11 positions match TRBD2. This CDR3 is built from 17 residues. CDR1 and CDR2 from the germline V gene are KGHSH and LQKENI. The J segment lost 0 bases and the V segment lost 2 bases, leaving 5 bases of the junction unmatched. The CDR3 region has the DNA TGTGCCAGCTCACCATCGGGGACTAGCGGCAACCAAGAGACCCAGTACTTC. It yields the protein CASSPSGTSGNQETQYF.

The chain recombines TRBV6-1 with TRBJ1-2; TRBD1 matches at 10 bases. Trimming cost V 6 bases and J 4 bases; bases outside gene matches: 2. The CDR3 consists of 13 residues. The germline V gene has CDR1 MNHNS and CDR2 SASEGT. The CDR3 DNA follows: TGTGCCAGCAGGACAGGGGGCGGCTATGGCTACACCTTC. Protein: CASRTGGGYGYTF.

The CDR3 nucleotides are TGTGCCAGCTTCCGGGAGAACTACAATGAGCAGTTCTTC. It yields the protein CASFRENYNEQFF. The chain has TRBV7-9 and TRBJ2-1, with D maybe TRBD2 (6 bases). This CDR3 has 13 amino acids. The V gene's germline CDR1 is SEHNR and CDR2 FQNEAQ (reference sequence). Trimming pared 8 bases from V and 3 bases from J, leaving 11 bases between.

The V gene is TRBV7-9, the J gene TRBJ2-3; 8 positions match TRBD2. Trimming removed 5 bases from V and 2 bases from J; junction bases left unmatched: 6. This CDR3 is 15 amino acids long. Germline CDR1 and CDR2: SEHNR and FQNEAQ (reference sequence). The CDR3 sequence: CASSTSGSHTDTQYF. DNA for the CDR3: TGTGCCAGCAGCACAAGCGGGAGCCACACAGATACGCAGTATTTT.

The V and J genes are TRBV7-9 and TRBJ1-1; 9 nucleotides agree with TRBD1. The germline CDR1 and CDR2 sequences are SEHNR and FQNEAQ (reference sequence). Trimming cost V 3 bases and J 5 bases; bases outside gene matches: 7. The CDR3 is 15 residues long. CDR3 nucleotides: TGTGCCAGCAGCTTCCCACAGGGGGCAGGGACTGAAGCTTTCTTT. As protein: CASSFPQGAGTEAFF.

V and J are TRBV6-6 and TRBJ1-1; TRBD1 might be the D (6 bases). Germline lookup yields CDR1 MNHNY and CDR2 SVGAGI (reference sequence). The CDR3 is 15 residues long. V dropped 2 bases and J dropped 4 bases, with 14 bases sitting between them. The CDR3 loop reads CASSYGRGGVTEAFF. The CDR3 DNA sequence: TGTGCCAGCAGTTACGGAAGGGGGGGGGTCACTGAAGCTTTCTTT.

This clone was counted between two and nine times. The chain carries TRBV5-1 and TRBJ2-1, with D perhaps matching TRBD2 (5 bases). The CDR3 loop spans 13 amino acids. The V end was cut by 4 bases, the J end by 8 bases, with 13 bases between. Germline V gene data show CDR1 as SGHRS and CDR2 as YFSETQ. CDR3 protein: CASSSGPGDEQFF. CDR3 coding DNA: TGCGCCAGCAGCAGCGGACCTGGGGATGAGCAGTTCTTC.

This clone was counted once. The rearrangement joins TRBV27 to TRBJ1-5; D possibly corresponds to TRBD1 (5 bases). This CDR3 has 14 residues. V was cut by 4 bases and J by 3 bases, with 10 bases left in between. Germline V gene lookup returns CDR1 MNHEY and CDR2 SMNVEV (reference sequence). The CDR3: CASSSTAFNQPQHF. The CDR3 bases are TGTGCCAGCAGTTCGACAGCCTTCAATCAGCCCCAGCATTTT.

The J gene is TRBJ1-3, the V gene TRBV15; 7 bases line up with TRBD1. J gave up 1 base and V 7 bases, and 1 base lay outside the gene matches. The CDR3 sequence is 13 residues long. Germline values: CDR1 LNHNV, CDR2 YYDKDF (reference sequence). For the CDR3, the DNA is TGTGCCACCACACAGGGGTCTGGAAACACCATATATTTT. Amino acid sequence: CATTQGSGNTIYF.

This clone was seen a single time. The V call is TRBV4-2, the J call TRBJ2-7, with TRBD1 matching 10 bases. The CDR3 sequence is 15 residues long. Germline-derived CDR1 and CDR2 are LGHNA and YNFKEQ. V was pared by 1 base and J by 3 bases, with 3 bases of the junction left unmatched. CDR3 DNA sequence: TGTGCCAGCAGCCAAGCCGGACAGGGGGACTACGAGCAGTACTTC. Translation: CASSQAGQGDYEQYF.

This sequence joins TRBV9 and TRBJ2-7; TRBD1 might be the D (6 bases). The V end lost 0 bases, the J end lost 3 bases, and 13 bases lay between the germline ends. Germline V CDR1 and CDR2: SGDLS, YYNGEE. The CDR3 is 15 amino acids. This CDR3 reads CASSVGPGVGYEQYF. The CDR3 DNA is TGTGCCAGCAGCGTAGGTCCAGGGGTCGGCTACGAGCAGTACTTC.

V gene TRBV5-6 combines with J gene TRBJ1-1; the match to TRBD1 covers 7 bases. Losses at the gene ends were 4 bases for V and 3 bases for J; bases not matched to a gene: 9. The CDR3 spans 15 residues. CDR1 and CDR2 from the germline V gene are SGHDT and YYEEEE. This CDR3 is CASSGIRQGDTEAFF. In DNA form, the CDR3 reads TGTGCCAGCAGCGGCATTAGGCAGGGGGACACTGAAGCTTTCTTT. Combining the CDR3 with reference TRBV5-6 and TRBJ1-1 gives the whole variable domain DAGVTQSPTHLIKTRGQQVTLRCSPKSGHDTVSWYQQALGQGPQFIFQYYEEEERQRGNFPDRFSGHQFPNYSSELNVNALLLGDSALYLCASSGIRQGDTEAFFGQGTRLTVV.

J is TRBJ2-7 and V is TRBV5-6; D is ambiguous. This CDR3 has 11 residues. The germline CDR1 and CDR2 sequences are SGHDT and YYEEEE. V lost 3 bases and J lost 4, with 5 bases in between. CDR3 nucleotides: TGTGCCAGCAGCTATGCGTACGAGCAGTACTTC. Its translation: CASSYAYEQYF.

V gene TRBV6-5 combines with J gene TRBJ1-1; tentative D call: TRBD1 (5 bases). Germline V gives CDR1 MNHEY, CDR2 SVGAGI. V lost 2 bases to trimming and J lost 0 bases, with 7 bases between them. This CDR3 has 14 amino acids. CDR3 residues: CASSYGAVNTEAFF. Written as DNA, the CDR3 is TGTGCCAGCAGTTACGGGGCGGTGAACACTGAAGCTTTCTTT.

This clone has a handful of counts. In DNA form, the CDR3 reads TGTGCCAGCAGGGTACAGATCCATAGCAATCAGCCCCAGCATTTT. Protein: CASRVQIHSNQPQHF. J is TRBJ1-5 and V is TRBV6-5; unclear D gene. The CDR3 is made up of 15 amino acids. Trimming pared 6 bases from V and 0 bases from J, leaving 12 bases between. Germline CDR1 is MNHEY and CDR2 is SVGAGI.

The V and J genes are TRBV10-1 and TRBJ1-1; tentatively, D is TRBD1 (6 bases). The CDR3 runs to 15 residues. CDR1 and CDR2 (germline): WNHNN, SYGVQD (reference sequence). Between the trimmed V and J ends, which lost 0 bases and 4 bases, there was a span of 12 bases. CDR3 sequence: CASSESVGGFTEAFF. The CDR3 coding sequence is TGCGCCAGCAGTGAGTCGGTAGGGGGATTCACTGAAGCTTTCTTT.

This clone was seen just once. CDR3 DNA sequence: TGTGCCAGCAGCTATCCCCTCCTAGCGGTCCTGGAGGAGACCCAGTACTTC. Its translation: CASSYPLLAVLEETQYF. This chain connects TRBV7-2 to TRBJ2-5, with TRBD2 identical over 7 bases. The CDR3 totals 17 residues. Germline CDR1 SGHTA, CDR2 FQGNSA. V shed 4 bases and J 5 bases; nucleotides not matched to a gene: 16.

The CDR3: CASSLDVGATEKLFF. In nucleotides, the CDR3 is TGTGCCAGCAGCCTGGACGTGGGGGCAACCGAAAAACTGTTTTTT. V and J are TRBV5-4 and TRBJ1-4; TRBD1 might be the D (6 bases). V dropped 4 bases and J dropped 8 bases, with 18 bases sitting between them. There are 15 residues in the CDR3. CDR1 and CDR2 (germline): SGHNT, YYREEE (reference sequence).

The chain is built from TRBV11-3 and TRBJ1-4; TRBD1 might be the D (5 bases). The V end lost 0 bases, the J end lost 0 bases, and 11 bases lay between the germline ends. This CDR3 has 17 residues. The V gene's germline CDR1 is SGHNT and CDR2 YENEEA. In DNA, the CDR3 is TGTGCCAGCAGCTTAGACAGGGAGGATACAACTAATGAAAAACTGTTTTTT. It translates to CASSLDREDTTNEKLFF.